What follows are 12 T cell receptor beta chains derived from one specimen sequenced in a study of pediatric ulcerative colitis. One to two pinch biopsies were taken from the rectum during colonoscopy. Assay: immunoSEQ multiplex PCR; the TCRdb copy retains only in-frame clones and omits some. The top ten hold 3% to 4.5% of the sample, which has tens of thousands of clones, about four fifths seen once. Sequenced: gut tissue. Receptors originate from a girl aged 5-17 years with moderate ulcerative colitis.

The chain employs TRBV11-2 and TRBJ2-7; TRBD2 is a possible D gene (5 bases). Deletions cut 2 bases from V and 3 bases from J, with 8 bases between. CDR1 is SGHAT, CDR2 FQNNGV, per germline. This CDR3 is 13 amino acids long. The CDR3 DNA is TGTGCCAGCAGCTTACTTCGGGGCTACGAGCAGTACTTC. It translates to CASSLLRGYEQYF.

This clone was picked up one time. The V call is TRBV2, the J call TRBJ2-7; D is uncertain. Germline V gene lookup returns CDR1 SNHLY and CDR2 FYNNEI. Trimming took off 10 bases at V and 2 bases at J, with 21 bases between the two ends. This CDR3 is built from 15 residues. CDR3 loop: CATSPPGAVTYEQYF. The CDR3 DNA sequence: TGTGCCACCTCCCCCCCGGGCGCGGTGACCTACGAGCAGTACTTC.

The V gene is TRBV10-1, the J gene TRBJ2-3, with a tentative D call TRBD2 (5 bases). Germline V CDR1 and CDR2: WNHNN, SYGVQD (reference sequence). This CDR3 comprises 14 residues. V lost 8 bases to trimming and J lost 5 bases, with 17 bases between them. The CDR3 DNA sequence: TGCGCCAGCTTTAAATTCGGGGTTGGAGATACGCAGTATTTT. Amino acid sequence: CASFKFGVGDTQYF.

The V and J genes are TRBV7-2 and TRBJ2-1; the match to TRBD2 covers 8 bases. V lost 5 bases to trimming and J lost 6 bases; unmatched junction nucleotides: 9. There are 15 residues in the CDR3. Germline V CDR1 and CDR2: SGHTA, FQGNSA. CDR3 residues: CASSPQRGRLNEQFF. The CDR3 DNA follows: TGTGCCAGCAGCCCCCAGCGGGGGAGACTCAATGAGCAGTTCTTC.

This sequence joins TRBV5-1 and TRBJ1-2, with D uncertain. Germline CDR1 SGHRS, CDR2 YFSETQ. CDR3 length equals 13 residues. V lost 0 bases to trimming and J lost 7 bases, with 10 bases between them. CDR3 protein: CASSLASGGGYTF. The CDR3 nucleotides are TGCGCCAGCAGCTTGGCTTCGGGAGGTGGCTACACCTTC. Complete variable domain (other parts from reference TRBV5-1 and TRBJ1-2): KAGVTQTPRYLIKTRGQQVTLSCSPISGHRSVSWYQQTPGQGLQFLFEYFSETQRNKGNFPGRFSGRQFSNSRSEMNVSTLELGDSALYLCASSLASGGGYTFGSGTRLTVV.

The rearrangement links TRBV7-9 to TRBJ2-2, with D uncertain. Between the trimmed V and J ends, which lost 7 bases and 1 base, there was a span of 13 bases. CDR1 SEHNR and CDR2 FQNEAQ come from the germline V gene (reference sequence). The CDR3 is made up of 15 amino acids. The CDR3 region is CASTRWTVNTGELFF. Written as DNA, the CDR3 is TGTGCCAGCACCCGGTGGACGGTGAACACCGGGGAGCTGTTTTTT.

The chain couples TRBV7-9 to TRBJ2-7, with D uncertain. Germline V gene data show CDR1 as SEHNR and CDR2 as FQNEAQ (reference sequence). The CDR3 consists of 13 residues. V was pared by 5 bases and J by 0 bases, with 8 bases between. The CDR3 region has the DNA TGTGCCAGCAGCGTCTACAACTCCTACGAGCAGTACTTC. Protein product: CASSVYNSYEQYF.

CDR3 sequence reads: CATTAGRPVHYNYGYTF. For the CDR3, the DNA is TGTGCCACCACCGCGGGCAGACCTGTACATTATAACTATGGCTACACCTTC. V usage is TRBV7-9 and J usage is TRBJ1-2; D gene unclear. Looked up from germline, CDR1 is SEHNR and CDR2 is FQNEAQ (reference sequence). Trimming left V 10 bases short and J 1 base short, with 25 bases between. The CDR3 loop spans 17 amino acids.

The chain joins TRBV29-1 to TRBJ2-3; 10 nucleotides match TRBD2. V lost 6 bases, J lost 2 bases, and 8 bases stayed unmatched. CDR1 is SQVTM, CDR2 ANQGSEA, per germline. The CDR3 consists of 15 residues. The CDR3 DNA is TGCAGCGTCGAAAGACTAGCGGGCAACACAGATACGCAGTATTTT. Its protein product is CSVERLAGNTDTQYF.

This rearrangement joins TRBV28 to TRBJ2-7; 7 positions agree with TRBD2. The trim removed 6 bases at V and 2 bases at J, leaving 7 bases unmatched. The CDR3 is made up of 14 amino acids. Germline V gene data show CDR1 as MDHEN and CDR2 as SYDVKM. The CDR3 nucleotides are TGTGCCAGCAGCCGGACTAGTTTAACCTACGAGCAGTACTTC. As protein: CASSRTSLTYEQYF.

CDR3 sequence reads: CASSSQGGGGEKLFF. The CDR3 DNA sequence: TGTGCCAGCAGTTCACAGGGTGGAGGCGGGGAAAAACTGTTTTTT. The rearrangement uses TRBV6-5 and TRBJ1-4, with a tentative D call TRBD1 (6 bases). This CDR3 has 15 residues. Germline-derived CDR1 and CDR2 are MNHEY and SVGAGI. Trimming removed 4 bases from V and 8 bases from J, with 17 bases in between.

V and J are TRBV7-8 and TRBJ2-2; D is possibly TRBD1 or TRBD2 (5 bases each). V lost 4 bases and J 8 bases, leaving 11 bases between the germline ends. CDR1 is SGHVS, CDR2 FQNEAQ, per germline. The CDR3 loop spans 13 amino acids. CDR3 coding DNA: TGTGCCAGCAGCTGGGGGAGTGTAGGGGAGCTGTTTTTT. It translates to CASSWGSVGELFF.